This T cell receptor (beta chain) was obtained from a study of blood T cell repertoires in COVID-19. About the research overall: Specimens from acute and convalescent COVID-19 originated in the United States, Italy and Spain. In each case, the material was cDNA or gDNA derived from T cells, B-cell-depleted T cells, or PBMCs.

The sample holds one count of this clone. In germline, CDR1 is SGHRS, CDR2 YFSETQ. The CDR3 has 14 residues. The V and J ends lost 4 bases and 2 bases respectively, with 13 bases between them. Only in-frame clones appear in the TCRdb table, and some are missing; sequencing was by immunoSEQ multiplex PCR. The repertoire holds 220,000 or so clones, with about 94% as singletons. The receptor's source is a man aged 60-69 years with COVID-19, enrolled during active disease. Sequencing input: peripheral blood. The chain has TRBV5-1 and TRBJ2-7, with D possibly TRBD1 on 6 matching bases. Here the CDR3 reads CASSQDSPTYEQYF. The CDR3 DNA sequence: TGCGCCAGCAGCCAGGACAGCCCAACCTACGAGCAGTACTTC. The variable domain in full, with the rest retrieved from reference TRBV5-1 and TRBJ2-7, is KAGVTQTPRYLIKTRGQQVTLSCSPISGHRSVSWYQQTPGQGLQFLFEYFSETQRNKGNFPGRFSGRQFSNSRSEMNVSTLELGDSALYLCASSQDSPTYEQYFGPGTRLTVT.